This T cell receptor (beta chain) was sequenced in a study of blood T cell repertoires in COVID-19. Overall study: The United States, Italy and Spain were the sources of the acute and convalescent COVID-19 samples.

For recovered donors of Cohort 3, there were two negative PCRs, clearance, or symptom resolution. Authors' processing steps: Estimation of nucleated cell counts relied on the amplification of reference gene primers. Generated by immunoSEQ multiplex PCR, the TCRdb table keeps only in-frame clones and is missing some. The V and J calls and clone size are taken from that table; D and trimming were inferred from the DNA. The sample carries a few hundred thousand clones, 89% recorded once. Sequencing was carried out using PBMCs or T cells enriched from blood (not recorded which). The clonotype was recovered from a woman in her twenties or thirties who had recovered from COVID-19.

In DNA form, the CDR3 reads TGTGCCAGTAGTCCAAGTCCTACCGGGACAGGGTATGACCAGCCCCAGCATTTT. Translation: CASSPSPTGTGYDQPQHF. The gene calls are TRBV19 and TRBJ1-5; 9 nucleotides agree with TRBD1. The ends lost 5 bases at V and 7 bases at J; junction bases unmatched: 18. Germline V lookup: CDR1 LNHDA, CDR2 SQIVND (reference sequence). The CDR3 has 18 amino acids.